Each of the 15 T cell receptor beta chains below was sequenced from the same sample in a study of identical twins. TCRdb re-analysed the 5' RACE reads in MiXCR, keeping a single row per CDR3 protein. The repertoire holds more than 600,000 distinct CDR3 sequences, roughly 18% seen once, with around 13% in the top ten. The data also belong to a second study, concerning T cells expressing NK-cell markers.

The specimen was PBMCs. The receptors were sampled from a young woman in good health.

The V call is TRBV3-1, the J call TRBJ2-5, with 13 bases lining up with TRBD2. The CDR3 totals 16 residues. The V gene's germline CDR1 is LGHDT and CDR2 YNNKEL (reference sequence). Unmatched junction bases numbered 10, after V lost 7 bases and J lost 5 bases. The CDR3 is CASNIGLAGAGETQYF. The CDR3 DNA sequence: TGTGCCAGCAACATAGGACTAGCGGGAGCTGGTGAGACCCAGTACTTC.

The rearrangement uses TRBV28 and TRBJ2-7; 10 bases map to TRBD1. Germline CDR1 is MDHEN and CDR2 is SYDVKM. Losses at the gene ends were 2 bases for V and 6 bases for J; bases not matched to a gene: 7. The CDR3 covers 15 residues. The CDR3 protein is CASSLPGTGVIEQYF. CDR3 DNA: TGTGCCAGCAGTTTACCCGGGACAGGGGTTATCGAGCAGTACTTC.

This clonotype has just a few counts. The rearrangement uses TRBV20-1 and TRBJ2-5; 8 nucleotides agree with TRBD2. The CDR3 sequence is 14 residues long. The trim removed 5 bases at V and 1 base at J, leaving 6 bases unmatched. CDR1 and CDR2 (germline): DFQATT, SNEGSKA (reference sequence). CDR3: CSAASGTSQETQYF. CDR3 bases: TGCAGTGCTGCTTCAGGGACTAGCCAAGAGACCCAGTACTTC.

Ten or more counts support this clonotype. The chain's CDR3 is CASSLEGNYNEQFF. CDR3 coding DNA: TGTGCCAGCAGCTTGGAAGGGAATTACAATGAGCAGTTCTTC. The V and J genes are TRBV5-5 and TRBJ2-1; no firm D call. Germline lookup yields CDR1 SGHKS and CDR2 YYEKEE (reference sequence). V dropped 0 bases and J dropped 4 bases, with 8 bases sitting between them. CDR3 size: 14 residues.

About this clonotype itself: At one of its ends the junction is not consistent with the germline gene, which may arise from a read error. V and J are TRBV9 and TRBJ2-5; possibly TRBD2 for D (6 bases). Germline V gene data show CDR1 as SGDLS and CDR2 as YYNGEE. The length of the CDR3 is 15 residues. In nucleotides, the CDR3 is TGTGCCAGCACCGTATCGGGACTTTGGGAGGAGACCCAGTACTTC. Its translation is CASTVSGLWEETQYF.

This clonotype was counted only a few times. V and J are TRBV6-5 and TRBJ1-3; no firm D call. The CDR3 has 14 amino acids. Germline CDR1 and CDR2: MNHEY and SVGAGI. Deletions cut 0 bases from V and 2 bases from J, with 5 bases between. CDR3: CASSYSAAGNTIYF. In nucleotides, the CDR3 is TGTGCCAGCAGTTACTCGGCAGCTGGAAACACCATATATTTT.

The rearrangement links TRBV27 to TRBJ2-1, with TRBD2 matching 14 bases. The CDR3 sequence is 16 residues long. V lost 5 bases and J lost 9; bases outside the gene matches: 9. Germline CDR1 is MNHEY and CDR2 is SMNVEV (reference sequence). The CDR3 loop reads CASSDGTSGSGSEQFF. As DNA, the CDR3 is TGTGCCAGCAGTGATGGGACTAGCGGGAGTGGAAGTGAGCAGTTCTTC.

This clonotype was counted a few times. This chain uses TRBV6-5 with TRBJ1-2; D unclear. CDR1 and CDR2 from the germline V gene are MNHEY and SVGAGI. V lost 1 base and J lost 5, with 14 bases in between. This CDR3 is 15 amino acids long. For the CDR3, the DNA is TGTGCCAGCAGTTACTGGACGCCTGGCGGTTATGGCTACACCTTC. Translation: CASSYWTPGGYGYTF.

This clonotype was seen a few times. The rearrangement uses TRBV2 and TRBJ2-1, with D possibly TRBD2 on 6 matching bases. In germline, CDR1 is SNHLY, CDR2 FYNNEI. CDR3 length: 15 residues. Trimming took off 7 bases at V and 8 bases at J, with 21 bases between the two ends. The CDR3 sequence is CASTNIRDSADEQFF. CDR3 DNA: TGTGCCAGCACCAACATTAGGGACTCAGCCGATGAGCAGTTCTTC.

V and J are TRBV20-1 and TRBJ1-1; no clear D gene. The CDR3 has 14 residues. Trimming removed 2 bases at V and 6 bases at J, with 16 bases between. Germline V gene sequence: CDR1 DFQATT, CDR2 SNEGSKA (reference sequence). CDR3 in amino acids: CSARRGGGGAEAFF. DNA of the CDR3: TGCAGTGCTAGAAGAGGAGGCGGTGGCGCTGAAGCTTTCTTT.

This clonotype was counted between two and nine times. The rearrangement uses TRBV6-6 and TRBJ2-7; D is possibly TRBD1 (6 bases). Trimming stripped 6 bases from V and 4 bases from J, with 13 bases between. The germline V gene has CDR1 MNHNY and CDR2 SVGAGI (reference sequence). The CDR3 sequence is 13 residues long. CDR3 DNA: TGTGCCAGCAGGAACCCCGGGACATACGAGCAGTACTTC. Translating gives CASRNPGTYEQYF.

This clonotype appeared a few times. V usage is TRBV7-2 and J usage is TRBJ2-1; 7 bases agree with TRBD2. The CDR3 length is 14 residues. V lost 5 bases to trimming and J lost 8 bases; unmatched junction nucleotides: 9. Germline CDR1 SGHTA, CDR2 FQGNSA. The CDR3: CASSPELAADEQFF. The CDR3 DNA reads as TGTGCCAGCAGCCCAGAGCTAGCGGCAGATGAGCAGTTCTTC.

This chain connects TRBV5-1 to TRBJ2-1; TRBD2 aligns across 11 bases. The V gene's germline CDR1 is SGHRS and CDR2 YFSETQ. V trimming: 7 bases; J trimming: 3 bases; junction bases outside the gene matches: 6. This CDR3 has 15 amino acids. CDR3 coding DNA: TGCGCCAGCGTAGAGGGACTAGCGGTCTACAATGAGCAGTTCTTC. Its protein is CASVEGLAVYNEQFF.

This clonotype was seen a few times. CDR3 residues: CSARDTSGGFYEQYF. In DNA form, the CDR3 reads TGCAGTGCTAGGGATACTAGCGGAGGTTTCTACGAGCAGTACTTC. The V call is TRBV20-1, the J call TRBJ2-7; TRBD2 aligns across 8 bases. Germline CDR1 and CDR2: DFQATT and SNEGSKA (reference sequence). The CDR3 contains 15 residues. V dropped 3 bases and J dropped 3; count of bases not matched to a gene: 10.

The rearrangement uses TRBV5-1 and TRBJ2-1; the match to TRBD1 covers 7 bases. The V gene end was trimmed by 1 base and the J gene end by 8 bases; junction bases not matched to a gene: 9. The CDR3 loop spans 15 amino acids. Looked up from germline, CDR1 is SGHRS and CDR2 is YFSETQ. CDR3 nucleotide sequence: TGCGCCAGCAGCTTGAGGCCCGGAGGACAGGATGAGCAGTTCTTC. Amino acid sequence: CASSLRPGGQDEQFF.